The TCR beta chain under discussion was sequenced for a study of identical twins. Study results and limitations: Weaker excess sharing between twins was seen in beta out-of-frame sequences.

Worth noting for this clonotype: What it recognizes is unknown.

Each cDNA held unique molecular identifiers, and template switching gave it a universal primer site. TCRdb used MiXCR to reprocess the 5' RACE reads, holding one entry per CDR3 protein. This table has 1.5 million to 2 million distinct CDR3 sequences, roughly 35% appearing once. With 3 bases removed from V and 3 bases from J, the gap between germline ends came to 9 bases. Looked up from germline, CDR1 is SQVTM and CDR2 is ANQGSEA. The CDR3 consists of 12 residues. The sample was cord blood. This sequence originates from a newborn girl in good health. V gene TRBV29-1 combines with J gene TRBJ2-7; D unclear. This CDR3 is CSVEVQSYEQYF. For the CDR3, the DNA is TGCAGCGTTGAGGTTCAGAGCTACGAGCAGTACTTC.